This is a list of T cell receptor beta chains from one sample in a study of blood T cell repertoires in COVID-19. Clones were sequenced by immunoSEQ multiplex PCR, and TCRdb holds only the in-frame ones, with some missing. Of approximately 150,000 clones in the sample, over 80% were seen once. Sequenced input: PBMCs or T cells enriched from blood (not recorded which). The receptors derive from a man aged 65 to 79 who had been exposed to COVID-19. Both conserved end residues are part of each CDR3. D genes are given only for firm matches. Clone sizes are given selectively: once, few, many, or a class where the clone is expanded.

TRBD1	.	TRBJ1-1	TRBV5-1	CASSFWTGANTEAFF	TGCGCCAGCAGCTTCTGGACAGGGGCGAACACTGAAGCTTTCTTT
.	.	TRBJ1-5	TRBV30	CAWSGQLGNQPQHF	TGTGCCTGGAGCGGACAATTAGGCAATCAGCCCCAGCATTTT
TRBD1	.	TRBJ2-7	TRBV6-6	CASSYSRQGPNEQYF	TGTGCCAGCAGTTACTCTAGACAGGGTCCCAACGAGCAGTACTTC
TRBD2	.	TRBJ2-3	TRBV15	CATSRTRGSGTRTDTQYF	TGTGCCACCAGCAGGACTAGGGGTAGCGGGACCCGCACAGATACGCAGTATTTT
TRBD1	.	TRBJ2-6	TRBV9	CASSVRDSANVLTF	TGTGCCAGCAGCGTCCGGGACAGCGCCAACGTCCTGACTTTC
.	few	TRBJ2-1	TRBV25-1	CASHFIHRYRVNEQFF	TGTGCCAGCCACTTCATCCACCGTTACAGGGTGAATGAGCAGTTCTTC
.	few	TRBJ2-7	TRBV24-1	CATSDFGLMYF	TGTGCCACCAGTGATTTTGGACTTATGTACTTC
.	.	TRBJ1-2	TRBV5-1	CASSPTGGVDGYTF	TGCGCCAGCAGCCCTACGGGAGGGGTGGATGGCTACACCTTC
TRBD1	.	TRBJ2-7	TRBV28	CASRLSRDSTEQYF	TGTGCCAGCAGACTATCACGGGACAGCACTGAGCAGTACTTC
TRBD1	.	TRBJ1-2	TRBV3-1/TRBV3-2	CASSHRDREGGYTF	TGTGCCAGCAGCCACCGGGACAGGGAAGGTGGCTACACCTTC
TRBD1	.	TRBJ2-7	TRBV11-2	CASRRLRDRAYEQYF	TGTGCCAGCAGACGCCTCCGGGACAGGGCCTACGAGCAGTACTTC
TRBD1	.	TRBJ2-7	TRBV3-1/TRBV3-2	CASSQPRTGRYEQYF	TGTGCCAGCAGCCAGCCTAGGACAGGTAGGTACGAGCAGTACTTC
TRBD2	once	TRBJ2-7	TRBV7-8	CASSRVGSGSSYEQYF	TGTGCCAGCAGCCGGGTGGGGAGCGGGAGCTCCTACGAGCAGTACTTC
TRBD1	.	TRBJ1-6	TRBV7-2	CASSLRQGGDSPLHF	TGTGCCAGCAGCCTTCGACAGGGTGGCGATTCACCCCTCCACTTT
TRBD1	once	TRBJ2-5	TRBV24-1	CATSDAGTGGQETQYF	TGTGCCACCAGTGATGCGGGGACAGGGGGTCAAGAGACCCAGTACTTC
.	.	TRBJ1-5	TRBV10-3	CAISELPGHTTVQPQHF	TGTGCCATCAGTGAGTTGCCGGGACACACAACGGTCCAGCCCCAGCATTTT
.	few	TRBJ2-7	TRBV11-1	CASSFRGTSYEQYF	TGTGCCAGCAGCTTCAGGGGAACGAGCTACGAGCAGTACTTC
.	.	TRBJ1-1	TRBV2	CASSELGVAEAFF	TGTGCCAGCAGTGAATTAGGGGTAGCCGAAGCTTTCTTT
TRBD2	few	TRBJ2-4	TRBV19	CASRLAGGPKNIQYF	TGTGCCAGTAGGTTAGCGGGAGGGCCGAAAAACATTCAGTACTTC
.	.	TRBJ2-5	TRBV5-1	CASSLGPGETQYF	TGCGCCAGCAGCTTGGGCCCCGGGGAGACCCAGTACTTC
TRBD2	.	TRBJ2-7	TRBV10-3	CAISPRVQRGTYEQYF	TGTGCCATCAGCCCTCGGGTACAGCGGGGGACCTACGAGCAGTACTTC
.	few	TRBJ2-7	TRBV18	CASSPAYAPSSYEQYF	TGTGCCAGCTCACCAGCGTACGCCCCGAGCTCCTACGAGCAGTACTTC
TRBD1	.	TRBJ1-2	TRBV6-1	CASRPTGGLNYGYTF	TGTGCCAGCAGGCCGACAGGGGGCCTGAACTATGGCTACACCTTC
.	.	TRBJ1-2	TRBV3-1/TRBV3-2	CASSSDRNYGYTF	TGTGCCAGCAGCTCTGACAGGAACTATGGCTACACCTTC